This T cell receptor beta chain emerged from a study of CD8 T cells in Susac syndrome. TCR beta was sequenced from blood CD8+ and CD4+ T cells. TEMRA cells were FACS-enriched, and CD8+ and CD4+ T cells were isolated negatively. The length of the CDR3 is 19 residues. After removal of 6 bases from V and 0 bases from J, the junction contained 16 bases not matched to a gene. CDR1 and CDR2 (germline): MNHEY, SMNVEV (reference sequence). After extraction with the RNeasy kit, about 0.45 to 1 ug of the RNA was reverse transcribed using random hexamers. It was immunoSEQ multiplex PCR that amplified TCR beta CDR3 across 54 Vbeta and 13 Jbeta. One entry per CDR3 protein, called by TCRdb with MiXCR from the immunoSEQ multiplex PCR reads. The sample lists fewer than 250,000 distinct CDR3 sequences; around 90% were seen once.

This sequence was found in a human donor with multiple sclerosis. The chain joins TRBV27 to TRBJ1-3; the match to TRBD1 covers 8 bases. Sequences were obtained from CD8+ T cells from PBMCs. The CDR3 coding sequence is TGTGCCAGCAGGAGGACAGGGAGTCCTACCTCCCGCTCTGGAAACACCATATATTTT. Translating it yields CASRRTGSPTSRSGNTIYF.